This T cell receptor beta chain stems from a study of blood T cell repertoires in COVID-19. About the research overall: Some COVID-19 samples were acute and others convalescent; all came from the United States, Italy and Spain. In each case, the material was cDNA or gDNA derived from T cells, B-cell-depleted T cells, or PBMCs.

One Seattle source followed patients from active infection through their disease course. Original methodology: Reference gene primer amplification gave nucleated cell count estimates. Here immunoSEQ multiplex PCR was the method, and the copy in TCRdb shows in-frame clones only, minus some. D and trimming come from the DNA, and the V and J calls and clone size come from that table. The table has hundreds of thousands of clones, about 88% seen once; the top ten hold roughly 8%. The V segment lost 4 bases and the J segment 1 base; nucleotides outside the gene matches: 3. Germline CDR1 reads LNHDA; CDR2 reads SQIVND (reference sequence). This CDR3 comprises 14 residues.

The TCR was taken from a woman in her forties or fifties with COVID-19, enrolled during active disease. The sequencing input was peripheral blood. The chain joins TRBV19 to TRBJ2-5; 7 nucleotides align to TRBD1. The CDR3 loop reads CASSTNRGQETQYF. The CDR3 DNA is TGTGCCAGTAGTACCAACAGGGGCCAAGAGACCCAGTACTTC. Full variable domain (outside the CDR3, taken from reference TRBV19 and TRBJ2-5): DGGITQSPKYLFRKEGQNVTLSCEQNLNHDAMYWYRQDPGQGLRLIYYSQIVNDFQKGDIAEGYSVSREKKESFPLTVTSAQKNPTAFYLCASSTNRGQETQYFGPGTRLLVL.